The sequence of this T cell receptor (beta chain) was determined in a study of circulating tumor DNA in untreated peripheral T-cell lymphoma. The tumor tissue sample was taken at baseline before any treatment. TCRdb's copy holds only in-frame clones and misses some; the assay was immunoSEQ multiplex PCR. The data show thousands of clones, 71% seen once. A remark on this clone: The antigen is not known.

Whole-study results and caveats: Tumor-specific clonotypes: identified in roughly 80% of patients, 86% of baseline tissues.

V lost 5 bases and J lost 1, with 12 bases in between. Germline CDR1 MDHEN, CDR2 SYDVKM. The CDR3 loop spans 15 amino acids. V usage is TRBV28 and J usage is TRBJ1-3; D gene uncertain. The sequenced material came from tumor tissue. The TCR originated in a human donor with peripheral T-cell lymphoma. The CDR3 coding sequence is TGTGCCAGCAGTATGCTAGTTAGGTCTGGAAACACCATATATTTT. It translates to CASSMLVRSGNTIYF.